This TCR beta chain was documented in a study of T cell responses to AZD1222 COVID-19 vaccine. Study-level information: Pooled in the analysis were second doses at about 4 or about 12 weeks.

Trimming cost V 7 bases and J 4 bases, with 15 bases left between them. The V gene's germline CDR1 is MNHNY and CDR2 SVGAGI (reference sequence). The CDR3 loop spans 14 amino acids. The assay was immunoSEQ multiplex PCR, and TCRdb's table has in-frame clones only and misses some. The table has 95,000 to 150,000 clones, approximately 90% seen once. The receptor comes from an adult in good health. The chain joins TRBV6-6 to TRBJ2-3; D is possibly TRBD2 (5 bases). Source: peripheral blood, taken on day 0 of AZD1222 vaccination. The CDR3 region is CASNLLRGSDTQYF. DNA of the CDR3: TGTGCCAGCAACCTTCTTCGGGGTTCAGATACGCAGTATTTT.